The 16 T cell receptor beta chains presented below share a single source sample, sequenced in a study of a mutant IDH1 vaccine in newly diagnosed glioma. The sample's time point: baseline, week 1 (first vaccination visit). The treatment was: pre-vaccination baseline after standard-of-care therapy. Sequencing was performed with immunoSEQ multiplex PCR; in TCRdb, only in-frame clones are kept and a portion is missing. Seen here are about 66,000 clones, about 86% observed once, and the top ten hold approximately 2.6%. The sample in question was PBMCs, obtained from a glioma patient treated with radiotherapy, temozolomide or both. The receptor source for this set is a man aged 25-40 years with glioma.

This rearrangement joins TRBV28 to TRBJ2-5; 10 positions agree with TRBD2. The CDR3 sequence is 15 residues long. The junction had 4 bases not matched to a gene; V was cut back by 2 bases and J by 4 bases. CDR1 and CDR2 from the germline V gene are MDHEN and SYDVKM. The CDR3 nucleotides are TGTGCCAGCAGTTTACAGCGGGGGGGAATAGAGACCCAGTACTTC. Translated: CASSLQRGGIETQYF.

The chain employs TRBV4-2 and TRBJ2-5; 8 bases align to TRBD2. Germline values: CDR1 LGHNA, CDR2 YNFKEQ. The V segment lost 0 bases and the J segment 0 bases; nucleotides outside the gene matches: 0. CDR3 size: 15 residues. This CDR3 reads CASSQERGDQETQYF. The CDR3 nucleotides are TGTGCCAGCAGCCAAGAGCGGGGGGACCAAGAGACCCAGTACTTC.

This chain joins TRBV7-6 and TRBJ2-7; 8 bases map to TRBD1. The CDR3 sequence is 13 residues long. The J segment lost 6 bases and the V segment lost 1 base, leaving 2 bases of the junction unmatched. Germline V gives CDR1 SGHVS, CDR2 FNYEAQ. The chain's CDR3 is CASSLGTGGEQYF. DNA of the CDR3: TGTGCCAGCAGCTTAGGCACAGGGGGCGAGCAGTACTTC.

This clone has just a few counts. The rearrangement links TRBV6-5 to TRBJ1-5; tentatively, D is TRBD1 (5 bases). This CDR3 contains 14 residues. Germline CDR1 MNHEY, CDR2 SVGAGI. V lost 5 bases, J lost 3 bases, and 11 bases lay in between. The chain's CDR3 is CASSRNRYNQPQHF. The CDR3 nucleotides read TGTGCCAGCAGTCGAAACAGGTACAATCAGCCCCAGCATTTT.

This sequence joins TRBV2 and TRBJ1-2; D gene ambiguous. The V and J ends lost 7 bases and 4 bases respectively, with 16 bases between them. Germline assignment: CDR1 SNHLY and CDR2 FYNNEI. CDR3 length equals 14 residues. CDR3 sequence: CASTIRLVGYGYTF. CDR3 coding DNA: TGTGCCAGCACTATCAGGCTCGTCGGCTATGGCTACACCTTC.

The V gene is TRBV19, the J gene TRBJ1-1, with TRBD1 as a possible D gene (6 bases). Germline loops: CDR1 LNHDA, CDR2 SQIVND (reference sequence). This CDR3 has 14 amino acids. The V end lost 9 bases, the J end lost 5 bases, and 19 bases lay between the germline ends. In DNA form, the CDR3 reads TGTGCCAGCCGGGACATTCGGGGTAGAACTGAAGCTTTCTTT. Translation gives CASRDIRGRTEAFF.

The CDR3 here is CASSLVRVGEAFF. CDR3 nucleotide sequence: TGTGCCAGCAGCTTAGTCAGGGTGGGTGAAGCTTTCTTT. The chain recombines TRBV7-9 with TRBJ1-1, with D possibly matching TRBD1 (5 bases). Germline CDR1 SEHNR, CDR2 FQNEAQ (reference sequence). This CDR3 comprises 13 residues. With 1 base removed from V and 7 bases from J, the gap between germline ends came to 10 bases.

The chain is built from TRBV27 and TRBJ2-3, with D possibly being TRBD2 (5 bases). The V and J ends lost 2 bases and 5 bases respectively, with 17 bases between them. Germline V gene data show CDR1 as MNHEY and CDR2 as SMNVEV (reference sequence). The CDR3 loop spans 16 amino acids. CDR3 nucleotide sequence: TGTGCCAGCAGTTTAGCCCCCCGGGGAAGTGGAGATACGCAGTATTTT. The encoded protein is CASSLAPRGSGDTQYF.

The chain has TRBV7-8 and TRBJ2-7; TRBD1 matches 9 bases. Germline assignment: CDR1 SGHVS and CDR2 FQNEAQ. V gave up 5 bases and J gave up 0 bases; unmatched junction bases: 8. The CDR3 consists of 16 residues. CDR3 nucleotide sequence: TGTGCCAGCAGCGCGTTACAGGGGGCTCGCTCCTACGAGCAGTACTTC. This encodes CASSALQGARSYEQYF. Full variable domain (missing parts from reference TRBV7-8 and TRBJ2-7): GAGVSQSPRYKVAKRGQDVALRCDPISGHVSLFWYQQALGQGPEFLTYFQNEAQLDKSGLPSDRFFAERPEGSVSTLKIQRTQQEDSAVYLCASSALQGARSYEQYFGPGTRLTVT.

The chain employs TRBV6-5 and TRBJ2-3; D is possibly TRBD2 (6 bases). Germline assignment: CDR1 MNHEY and CDR2 SVGAGI. V gave up 4 bases and J gave up 5 bases, with 16 bases separating them. The CDR3 contains 15 residues. DNA of the CDR3: TGTGCCAGCAGTTTTACCCAGCTAGCGTTAGATACGCAGTATTTT. Its protein product is CASSFTQLALDTQYF.

The J gene is TRBJ2-7, the V gene TRBV5-1; D is undetermined. The CDR3 sequence is 13 residues long. Between the trimmed V and J ends, which lost 6 bases and 2 bases, there was a span of 12 bases. CDR1 and CDR2 (germline): SGHRS, YFSETQ. Here the CDR3 reads CASKYSQAYEQYF. The CDR3 nucleotides are TGCGCCAGCAAGTACAGCCAAGCCTACGAGCAGTACTTC. Full variable domain (remainder filled in from reference TRBV5-1 and TRBJ2-7): KAGVTQTPRYLIKTRGQQVTLSCSPISGHRSVSWYQQTPGQGLQFLFEYFSETQRNKGNFPGRFSGRQFSNSRSEMNVSTLELGDSALYLCASKYSQAYEQYFGPGTRLTVT.

The chain has TRBV11-2 and TRBJ2-2; the D gene could be TRBD1 or TRBD2 (5 bases each). V was clipped by 1 base and J by 8 bases, with 14 bases between them. This CDR3 spans 15 amino acids. The germline gives CDR1 SGHAT, CDR2 FQNNGV. CDR3 nucleotide sequence: TGTGCCAGCAGCTTAGTGGGACCCAGTGCAGGGGAGCTGTTTTTT. This codes for CASSLVGPSAGELFF.

The V and J genes are TRBV7-9 and TRBJ2-6, with D perhaps matching TRBD2 (6 bases). This CDR3 has 18 residues. The germline gives CDR1 SEHNR, CDR2 FQNEAQ (reference sequence). Trimming left V 1 base short and J 0 bases short, with 13 bases between. CDR3: CASSLGGTSPSGANVLTF. The CDR3 DNA reads as TGTGCCAGCAGCTTAGGGGGGACTTCTCCCTCTGGGGCCAACGTCCTGACTTTC.

The count of this clone is one. The DNA of the CDR3 is TGTGCCAGCAGCCAAGACCGAACTGTTGTTTGGGCAGGGGGCAATCCAGATACGCAGTATTTT. It translates to CASSQDRTVVWAGGNPDTQYF. This chain uses TRBV14 with TRBJ2-3; 8 bases match TRBD1. This CDR3 has 21 residues. Trimming cost V 0 bases and J 4 bases; bases outside gene matches: 21. Looked up from germline, CDR1 is SGHDN and CDR2 is FVKESK.

The chain employs TRBV5-4 and TRBJ1-1; 10 nucleotides match TRBD1. Germline CDR1 reads SGHNT; CDR2 reads YYREEE (reference sequence). The CDR3 covers 15 residues. Trimming at V came to 5 bases and at J to 5 bases, leaving 9 bases not matched to a gene. This CDR3 reads CASRHVTGGATEAFF. The CDR3 DNA reads TGTGCCAGCAGGCATGTGACAGGGGGCGCGACTGAAGCTTTCTTT.

This clone was counted once. The V gene is TRBV5-1, the J gene TRBJ2-3; perhaps TRBD2 as D (5 bases). Germline CDR1 SGHRS, CDR2 YFSETQ. The V gene lost 2 bases and the J gene lost 3 bases, with 13 bases spanning the gap. The CDR3 length is 15 residues. The CDR3 reads CASSLLGKGTDTQYF. In nucleotides, the CDR3 is TGCGCCAGCAGCTTACTAGGGAAGGGTACAGATACGCAGTATTTT.